Presented here are 21 T cell receptor beta chains from one specimen sequenced in a study of glioma-infiltrating T cells. Using RNA template, CDR3s of TCR alpha and beta were amplified with iRepertoire arm-PCR. TCRdb reprocessed the multiplex PCR reads via MiXCR and lists one record per CDR3 protein. Among roughly 350,000 distinct CDR3 sequences, more than 35% were seen once, and the ten largest hold approximately 12%. Sample: glioma tissue, nonneoplastic brain tissue, or PBMCs (not recorded which). These receptors all stem from a human donor with low-grade glioma or glioblastoma, undergoing nonglioma brain surgery, or in good health (not recorded which).

On this clonotype itself: A single base separates this from a much larger clone, so it may be a read error. CDR3 in DNA: TGTGCCAGCAGTTCCCTGGGGGATCGCCCCTACGAGCAGTACTTC. Protein product: CASSSLGDRPYEQYF. This chain links TRBV6-2 or TRBV6-3 with TRBJ2-7; D might be TRBD1 or TRBD2, each matching 5 bases. The CDR3 consists of 15 residues. V lost 4 bases, J lost 2 bases, and 15 bases lay in between. CDR1 MNHEY and CDR2 SVGEGT come from the germline V gene.

Notes on this clonotype: This may stem from a read error, because a much larger clone lies one nucleotide away. The chain recombines TRBV28 with TRBJ2-5; a weak D match, TRBD2 (5 bases). This CDR3 is built from 12 residues. Germline values: CDR1 MDHEN, CDR2 SYDVKM. Here the CDR3 reads CVSSDYQETQYF. CDR3 nucleotides: TGTGTCAGCAGCGACTATCAAGAGACCCAGTACTTC.

This clonotype was counted ten times or more. The V gene is TRBV27, the J gene TRBJ1-2; TRBD1 aligns across 8 bases. The CDR3 is made up of 17 amino acids. From germline, CDR1 is MNHEY and CDR2 SMNVEV (reference sequence). V lost 2 bases to trimming and J lost 2 bases; unmatched junction nucleotides: 10. The CDR3 protein is CASSLLQGGQENYGYTF. The DNA for the CDR3 is TGTGCCAGCAGTTTACTCCAGGGGGGACAGGAAAACTATGGCTACACCTTC.

This clonotype was detected ten times or more. The chain uses TRBV27 and TRBJ2-7; possible D gene TRBD1, 6 bases. CDR3 length: 15 residues. Germline values: CDR1 MNHEY, CDR2 SMNVEV (reference sequence). Trimming took 0 bases from V and 3 from J, leaving 12 bases between them. CDR3 DNA: TGTGCCAGCAGTTTATCGTGGGACAACTTCTACGAGCAGTACTTC. Protein: CASSLSWDNFYEQYF.

For this clonotype: This may come from a read error, since a much larger clone is one base off. V is TRBV6-2 or TRBV6-3 and J is TRBJ2-3; D is unclear. Germline CDR1 and CDR2: MNHEY and SVGEGT. There are 15 residues in the CDR3. This CDR3 reads CASSYSFFGTDTKYF. The DNA of the CDR3 is TGTGCCAGCAGTTACTCGTTCTTCGGCACAGATACGAAGTATTTT.

This clonotype was seen only a few times. The gene calls are TRBV6-2 or TRBV6-3 and TRBJ2-7; 8 bases are a match to TRBD2. This CDR3 is 15 amino acids long. Germline V CDR1 and CDR2: MNHEY, SVGEGT. After removal of 6 bases from V and 1 base from J, the junction contained 8 bases not matched to a gene. The CDR3 region has the DNA TGTGCCAGCAGAGGAATAGCGGGACTTTCCTACGAGCAGTACTTC. Amino acid sequence: CASRGIAGLSYEQYF.

On this clonotype: Being one base from a much bigger clone, this may be a read error. This chain links TRBV28 with TRBJ2-1; D is tentatively TRBD1 or TRBD2 (5 bases each). The CDR3 consists of 14 residues. The ends were cut back, 5 bases at V and 8 bases at J, with 16 bases in the middle. Germline CDR1 reads MDHEN; CDR2 reads SYDVKM. In DNA form, the CDR3 reads TGTGCCAGCAGTCCCTGGGACGGGGTATATGAGCAGTTCTTC. Translating it yields CASSPWDGVYEQFF.

This clonotype was seen more than once but under ten times. The chain has TRBV12-3 or TRBV12-4 and TRBJ1-5; a weak D match, TRBD1 (6 bases). There are 15 residues in the CDR3. Trimming took 6 bases from V and 1 from J, leaving 13 bases between them. CDR3: CASRPLGTSNQPQHF. The CDR3 DNA reads TGTGCCAGCAGGCCTCTCGGGACAAGCAATCAGCCCCAGCATTTT.

This clonotype was picked up a small number of times. The V call is TRBV7-2, the J call TRBJ1-2; 9 bases are a match to TRBD1. The CDR3 is 17 residues long. The germline V gene has CDR1 SGHTA and CDR2 FQGNSA. V dropped 5 bases and J dropped 1; count of bases not matched to a gene: 11. The CDR3 bases are TGTGCCAGCAGCCCCGGGACAGGGCTGAGTGTTAACTATGGCTACACCTTC. Protein product: CASSPGTGLSVNYGYTF.

The chain carries TRBV7-9 and TRBJ2-3; D might be TRBD1 (6 bases). The germline gives CDR1 SEHNR, CDR2 FQNEAQ (reference sequence). With 6 bases removed from V and 7 bases from J, the gap between germline ends came to 11 bases. CDR3 length: 12 residues. The CDR3 nucleotides are TGTGCCAGCAGATTGGACAGTTATACGCAGTATTTT. Its translation: CASRLDSYTQYF.

This clonotype was counted ten times or more. The chain joins TRBV6-1 to TRBJ1-4; D is perhaps TRBD1 (6 bases). The V end was cut by 6 bases, the J end by 6 bases, with 20 bases between. CDR3 length equals 16 residues. The germline V gene encodes CDR1 MNHNS and CDR2 SASEGT. As DNA, the CDR3 is TGTGCCAGCAGCTTTTCCACCGGGACATCCCATGAAAAACTGTTTTTT. Translation: CASSFSTGTSHEKLFF.

The chain joins TRBV28 to TRBJ2-6; D tentatively fits TRBD1 or TRBD2 (5 bases each). V lost 3 bases and J 5 bases, leaving 14 bases between the germline ends. Germline assignment: CDR1 MDHEN and CDR2 SYDVKM. The CDR3 is 16 residues long. This CDR3 is CASSFLGTARANVLTF. The CDR3 region has the DNA TGTGCCAGCAGTTTCCTAGGGACGGCCCGGGCCAACGTCCTGACTTTC. Full variable domain (outside the CDR3, taken from reference TRBV28 and TRBJ2-6): DVKVTQSSRYLVKRTGEKVFLECVQDMDHENMFWYRQDPGLGLRLIYFSYDVKMKEKGDIPEGYSVSREKKERFSLILESASTNQTSMYLCASSFLGTARANVLTFGAGSRLTVL.

The chain joins TRBV3-1 to TRBJ1-2, with D tentatively TRBD1 (6 bases). V lost 7 bases and J 5 bases, leaving 14 bases between the germline ends. CDR3 length: 13 amino acids. Germline V gene sequence: CDR1 LGHDT, CDR2 YNNKEL (reference sequence). The DNA for the CDR3 is TGTGCCAGCAACTACGACAGGAAATATGGCTACACCTTC. The encoded protein is CASNYDRKYGYTF.

Concerning this clonotype: The junction does not match germline at one end; this may be a read error. V and J are TRBV5-8 and TRBJ2-1; D possibly uses TRBD1 or TRBD2 (5 bases each). The CDR3 is 15 residues long. The V gene's germline CDR1 is SGHTS and CDR2 YDEGEE. CDR3 DNA sequence: TGCGCCAGCAGCCAAGAGTGGGGACGTAGCAATAAGCAGTTCTTC. Translation: CASSQEWGRSNKQFF.

For this clonotype: Since the CDR3 does not end with the conserved phenylalanine or tryptophan, this likely comes from a read error. The DNA of the CDR3 is TGTGCCAGCAGCGCAGGGGTCGTAAGCTCCTACGAGCAGTACTCC. It codes for CASSAGVVSSYEQYS. The rearrangement uses TRBV7-9 and TRBJ2-7; D possibly corresponds to TRBD1 (6 bases). Trimming pared 5 bases from V and 0 bases from J, leaving 14 bases between. The CDR3 has 15 residues. Germline V gene data show CDR1 as SEHNR and CDR2 as FQNEAQ (reference sequence).

This chain uses TRBV28 with TRBJ2-1; D perhaps matches TRBD1 (5 bases). CDR1 and CDR2 from the germline V gene are MDHEN and SYDVKM. Trimming took 5 bases from V and 1 from J, leaving 15 bases between them. The CDR3 has 16 amino acids. Written as DNA, the CDR3 is TGTGCCAGCAGTCCGCTAGGGGTTATATCCTACAATGAGCAGTTCTTC. The encoded protein is CASSPLGVISYNEQFF.

The CDR3 DNA is TGTGCCAGTTCTGAGAGGGGGACCCGCTACGAGCAGTACTTC. Amino acids: CASSERGTRYEQYF. The gene calls are TRBV19 and TRBJ2-7, with D perhaps TRBD1 (6 bases). Germline loops: CDR1 LNHDA, CDR2 SQIVND (reference sequence). Trimming shortened V by 8 bases and J by 3 bases, and 17 bases separated the two germline ends. The CDR3 totals 14 residues.

To note about this clonotype: Mismatch with germline at one junction end may stem from a read error. The chain has TRBV7-2 and TRBJ2-1; 9 bases agree with TRBD2. CDR1 SGHTA and CDR2 FQGNSA come from the germline V gene. The CDR3 loop spans 16 amino acids. In DNA form, the CDR3 reads TGTGCCAGCAGCCAAGCTAGCGGGGCTACCTACAATGAGCAGTCCTTC. Translating it yields CASSQASGATYNEQSF. The variable domain in full, with the rest retrieved from reference TRBV7-2 and TRBJ2-1, is GAGVSQSPSNKVTEKGKDVELRCDPISGHTALYWYRQSLGQGLEFLIYFQGNSAPDKSGLPSDRFSAERTGGSVSTLTIQRTQQEDSAVYLCASSQASGATYNEQSFGPGTRLTVL.

This clonotype has a count of ten or more. V usage is TRBV27 and J usage is TRBJ1-6; 7 positions agree with TRBD1. Germline CDR1 and CDR2: MNHEY and SMNVEV (reference sequence). V gave up 6 bases and J gave up 6 bases; unmatched junction bases: 8. There are 15 residues in the CDR3. Here the CDR3 DNA reads TGTGCCAGCAGATGGACAGGACGGCCTAATTCACCCCTCCACTTT. This sequence encodes CASRWTGRPNSPLHF.

This clonotype was found a few times. In DNA, the CDR3 is TGTGCCAGCAACCATGGGGGTAGTTTCGGGGAAAAACTGTTTTTT. Its protein product is CASNHGGSFGEKLFF. This chain connects TRBV28 to TRBJ1-4; maybe TRBD1 (5 bases). The germline V gene has CDR1 MDHEN and CDR2 SYDVKM. The CDR3 contains 15 residues. V gave up 7 bases and J gave up 8 bases, with 20 bases separating them.

Turning to this clonotype: With a much larger clone just one base away, this may be a read error. The chain couples TRBV28 to TRBJ2-7, with TRBD2 as a possible D gene (6 bases). Germline V gene lookup returns CDR1 MDHEN and CDR2 SYDVKM. The CDR3 runs to 14 residues. Trimming stripped 2 bases from V and 7 bases from J, with 15 bases between. CDR3 in amino acids: CASSLGFREDEQYF. The CDR3 DNA sequence: TGTGCCAGCAGTTTAGGTTTCAGGGAGGATGAGCAGTACTTC.